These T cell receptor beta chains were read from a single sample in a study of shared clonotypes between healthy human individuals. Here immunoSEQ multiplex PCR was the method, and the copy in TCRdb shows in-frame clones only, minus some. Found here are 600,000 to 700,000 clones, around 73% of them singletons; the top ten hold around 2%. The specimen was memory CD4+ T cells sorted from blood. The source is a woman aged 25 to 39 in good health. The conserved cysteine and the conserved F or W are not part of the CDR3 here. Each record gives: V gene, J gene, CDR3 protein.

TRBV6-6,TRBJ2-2,ASSPTSGGTGELF
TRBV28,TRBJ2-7,ASSELAGGSYEQY
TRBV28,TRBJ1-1,ASIPTGEKAF
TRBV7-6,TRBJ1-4,ASSLARTNNEKLF
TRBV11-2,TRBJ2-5,ASRRTEQETQY
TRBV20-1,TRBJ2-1,SARVGRGQF
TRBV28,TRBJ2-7,ASSSTGTHEQY
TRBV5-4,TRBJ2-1,ASSLTSGSYNEQF
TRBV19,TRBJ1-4,ASSIDLDSPNEKLF
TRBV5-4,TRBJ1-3,ASSLGDVRSGNTIY
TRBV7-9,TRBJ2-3,ASSFLAGVSGTQY
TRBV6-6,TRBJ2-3,ASRLLADTQY
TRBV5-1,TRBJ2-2,ASSLKHESGGELF
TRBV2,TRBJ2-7,ASSSGDWSSYEQY
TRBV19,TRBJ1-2,ASSIRTGALSYGYT
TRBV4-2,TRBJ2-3,ASSQAPGLAGGTDTQY
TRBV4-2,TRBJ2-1,ASSQDARGTEEF
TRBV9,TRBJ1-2,ASSAFENVNYGYT
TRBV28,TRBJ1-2,ASSEQGAYGYT
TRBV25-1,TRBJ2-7,ASSESVDSYEQY
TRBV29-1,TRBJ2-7,SVEKGGTSYEQY
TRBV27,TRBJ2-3,ASSRVGTSRYDTQY
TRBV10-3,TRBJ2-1,AVGASGETYNEQF
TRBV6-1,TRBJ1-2,ASRINYGYT
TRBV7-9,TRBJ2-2,ASSSPVSNTGELF
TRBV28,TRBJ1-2,ASSFGGVDYT
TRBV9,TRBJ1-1,ASSDRQGVNTEAF
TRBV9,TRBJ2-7,ASSEGLAGTYEQY
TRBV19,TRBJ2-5,ASKTIGTGSETQY
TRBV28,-,ASSLSSDSWDEQY
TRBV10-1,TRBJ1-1,ASSVTSEGTEAF
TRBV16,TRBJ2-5,ASSQLRGTETQY
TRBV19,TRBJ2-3,ASSTVAAGDNTDTQY
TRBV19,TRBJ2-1,ASNGLAGGLMGSYNEQF
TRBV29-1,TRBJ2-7,SVWLEGATKREQY
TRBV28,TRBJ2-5,ASSSPGQGGRRRETQY